The rows below give T cell receptor beta chains drawn from one sample of a study of cytomegalovirus exposure and HLA in healthy donors. Libraries were prepared by immunoSEQ multiplex PCR; TCRdb keeps only in-frame clonotypes and omits some of them. The table records about 140,000 clones, approximately 82% of them present only once. The sequencing sample was made of PBMCs. The receptor source for this set is a middle-aged woman in good health and CMV-seronegative. CDR3s include the opening cysteine and the closing phenylalanine or tryptophan. Each record gives: clone size, V gene, J gene, D gene, CDR3 DNA, CDR3 protein. The D gene is left open where the match is weak. Clone size is given for some rows only: seen once, a few or many times, or a class if the clone is expanded.

clone size: -; V gene: TRBV27; J gene: TRBJ2-5; D gene: TRBD1; CDR3 DNA: TGTGCCAGCAGTTTATCGGACAGGGTGGGTCAGGAGACCCAGTACTTC; CDR3 protein: CASSLSDRVGQETQYF
clone size: -; V gene: TRBV5-1; J gene: TRBJ2-7; D gene: TRBD2; CDR3 DNA: TGCGCCAGCAGCTTGACAGCGGGGAAAGAAAGTGAGCAGTACTTC; CDR3 protein: CASSLTAGKESEQYF
clone size: -; V gene: TRBV7-2; J gene: TRBJ1-5; D gene: -; CDR3 DNA: TGTGCCAGCAGCCAAAATAATCAGCCCCAGCATTTT; CDR3 protein: CASSQNNQPQHF
clone size: -; V gene: TRBV7-9; J gene: TRBJ1-4; D gene: -; CDR3 DNA: TGTGCCAGCAGACCCAGAGGAGGGGAAAATGAAAAACTGTTTTTT; CDR3 protein: CASRPRGGENEKLFF
clone size: once; V gene: TRBV4-2; J gene: TRBJ2-6; D gene: TRBD1; CDR3 DNA: TGTGCCAGCAGCCAAGAAGGGGGCTACTCTGGGGCCAACGTCCTGACTTTC; CDR3 protein: CASSQEGGYSGANVLTF
clone size: -; V gene: TRBV10-3; J gene: TRBJ1-5; D gene: TRBD1; CDR3 DNA: TGTGCCATCAGTGAGCGTAGGACAGGGGGCGGCGATCAGCCCCAGCATTTT; CDR3 protein: CAISERRTGGGDQPQHF
clone size: -; V gene: TRBV7-9; J gene: TRBJ1-5; D gene: -; CDR3 DNA: TGTGCCAGCAGCTTAAAAGGAGCCATATCTCCCAATCAGCCCCAGCATTTT; CDR3 protein: CASSLKGAISPNQPQHF
clone size: -; V gene: TRBV1; J gene: TRBJ2-1; D gene: -; CDR3 DNA: TGCACCAGCAGCCACACATTGCGGGGGGGCTTCTTC; CDR3 protein: CTSSHTLRGGFF
clone size: -; V gene: TRBV5-1; J gene: TRBJ2-5; D gene: -; CDR3 DNA: TGCGCCAGCAGTCCAGGGGAAGAGACCCAGTACTTC; CDR3 protein: CASSPGEETQYF
clone size: -; V gene: TRBV10-3; J gene: TRBJ1-4; D gene: TRBD1; CDR3 DNA: TGTGCCATCAGTCGGGGGACAGGAGAAAAACTGTTTTTT; CDR3 protein: CAISRGTGEKLFF
clone size: few; V gene: TRBV6-4; J gene: TRBJ2-1; D gene: TRBD2; CDR3 DNA: TGTGCCAGCTCAAAAACAGTAGGACTAGCGGGTAGTGATGAGCAGTTCTTC; CDR3 protein: CASSKTVGLAGSDEQFF
clone size: few; V gene: TRBV5-1; J gene: TRBJ2-3; D gene: -; CDR3 DNA: TGCGCCAGCAGCTTGGCCGGGGGAGATACGCAGTATTTT; CDR3 protein: CASSLAGGDTQYF
clone size: once; V gene: TRBV10-3; J gene: TRBJ2-7; D gene: TRBD2; CDR3 DNA: TGTGCCACTCACCCCACTAGCGGGAGGGCCTCCTACGAGCAGTACTTC; CDR3 protein: CATHPTSGRASYEQYF
clone size: once; V gene: TRBV7-9; J gene: TRBJ1-2; D gene: -; CDR3 DNA: TGTGCCAGCAGCTCGGGATTTTTTGGCTACACCTTC; CDR3 protein: CASSSGFFGYTF
clone size: -; V gene: TRBV19; J gene: TRBJ2-2; D gene: -; CDR3 DNA: TGTGCCAGTAGTATAGATGGTGAGGGAGTACGGACCGGGGAGCTGTTTTTT; CDR3 protein: CASSIDGEGVRTGELFF
clone size: -; V gene: TRBV6-5; J gene: TRBJ2-7; D gene: TRBD1; CDR3 DNA: TGTGCCAGCAGTTACTCGGGACAGGGCGACGAGCAGTACTTC; CDR3 protein: CASSYSGQGDEQYF
clone size: -; V gene: TRBV7-6; J gene: TRBJ2-7; D gene: TRBD2; CDR3 DNA: TGTGCCAGCACTCTCGGGGGGGGCGGGGGGTACGAGCAGTACTTC; CDR3 protein: CASTLGGGGGYEQYF
clone size: -; V gene: TRBV10-1; J gene: TRBJ2-5; D gene: TRBD2; CDR3 DNA: TGCGCCAGCATCCAAGCGCTAGCGGGAGAGGGGGAGACCCAGTACTTC; CDR3 protein: CASIQALAGEGETQYF
clone size: -; V gene: TRBV19; J gene: TRBJ2-7; D gene: -; CDR3 DNA: TGTGCCAGTAGTTACTCTACGAGCTCCTACGAGCAGTACTTC; CDR3 protein: CASSYSTSSYEQYF
clone size: once; V gene: TRBV29-1; J gene: TRBJ2-3; D gene: -; CDR3 DNA: TGCAGCGTTGAGGGCAGGGTCACAGATACGCAGTATTTT; CDR3 protein: CSVEGRVTDTQYF
clone size: -; V gene: TRBV5-1; J gene: TRBJ2-7; D gene: -; CDR3 DNA: TGCGCCAGCAGCCCGGAGTTTAACCCCTTCTACGAGCAGTACTTC; CDR3 protein: CASSPEFNPFYEQYF
clone size: -; V gene: TRBV11-1; J gene: TRBJ1-1; D gene: TRBD1; CDR3 DNA: TGTGCCAGCAGCTTCTTAGGACAGGGGGGCACTGAAGCTTTCTTT; CDR3 protein: CASSFLGQGGTEAFF
clone size: once; V gene: TRBV6-1; J gene: TRBJ2-7; D gene: TRBD1; CDR3 DNA: TGTGCCAGCAGTCAGGGACAGGGGAGTTACGAGCAGTACTTC; CDR3 protein: CASSQGQGSYEQYF
clone size: once; V gene: TRBV2; J gene: TRBJ2-3; D gene: -; CDR3 DNA: TGTGTCGGGGGAGCCCTTAGCACAGATACGCAGTATTTT; CDR3 protein: CVGGALSTDTQYF
clone size: -; V gene: TRBV6-1; J gene: TRBJ2-1; D gene: TRBD2; CDR3 DNA: TGTGCCAGCAGTAAAAGCGGGAGCTCCTACAATGAGCAGTTCTTC; CDR3 protein: CASSKSGSSYNEQFF
clone size: -; V gene: TRBV27; J gene: TRBJ1-5; D gene: TRBD1; CDR3 DNA: TGTGCCAGCGGCTCGGACAGGTTTCAGCCCCAGCATTTT; CDR3 protein: CASGSDRFQPQHF
clone size: -; V gene: TRBV30; J gene: TRBJ2-5; D gene: -; CDR3 DNA: TGTGCCTGGAGTCGGGAGCAAGAGACCCAGTACTTC; CDR3 protein: CAWSREQETQYF
clone size: -; V gene: TRBV5-6; J gene: TRBJ2-4; D gene: TRBD1; CDR3 DNA: TGTGCCAGCAGCTTGCTTGGGACAGGGGACAACATTCAGTACTTC; CDR3 protein: CASSLLGTGDNIQYF
clone size: -; V gene: TRBV30; J gene: TRBJ2-7; D gene: -; CDR3 DNA: TGTGCCTGGGGAAAAACCGGGACGGGGGTTGGAGAGCAGTACTTC; CDR3 protein: CAWGKTGTGVGEQYF
clone size: -; V gene: TRBV6-1; J gene: TRBJ2-5; D gene: TRBD1; CDR3 DNA: TGTGCCAGCTGGCCGGGACAGGGTGAGACCCAGTACTTC; CDR3 protein: CASWPGQGETQYF
clone size: -; V gene: TRBV7-3; J gene: TRBJ2-2; D gene: -; CDR3 DNA: TGTGCCAGCAGCTTGACACGAGATAACGGGGAGCTGTTTTTT; CDR3 protein: CASSLTRDNGELFF
clone size: -; V gene: TRBV10-2; J gene: TRBJ2-1; D gene: -; CDR3 DNA: TGCGCCAGCAGAACCTTGGAGCGTAACTACAATGAGCAGTTCTTC; CDR3 protein: CASRTLERNYNEQFF
clone size: -; V gene: TRBV7-2; J gene: TRBJ2-5; D gene: -; CDR3 DNA: TGTGCCAGCAGCTCTGGGACTGACAGCTTCCAAGAGACCCAGTACTTC; CDR3 protein: CASSSGTDSFQETQYF
clone size: -; V gene: TRBV5-4; J gene: TRBJ2-7; D gene: -; CDR3 DNA: TGTGCCAGCAGCCATGAGAGCGGTTCTTACTACGAGCAGTACTTC; CDR3 protein: CASSHESGSYYEQYF
clone size: -; V gene: TRBV5-6; J gene: TRBJ2-1; D gene: -; CDR3 DNA: TGTGCCAGCAGCTTGGCGGGGACACCCCAGTTCTTC; CDR3 protein: CASSLAGTPQFF
clone size: few; V gene: TRBV5-4; J gene: TRBJ2-6; D gene: -; CDR3 DNA: TGTGCCAGCAGCTTGGATACATATGGGGCCAACGTCCTGACTTTC; CDR3 protein: CASSLDTYGANVLTF
clone size: -; V gene: TRBV7-9; J gene: TRBJ2-7; D gene: -; CDR3 DNA: TGTGCCAGCAGCTTAGAGGTGACAGTTTCCTACGAGCAGTACTTC; CDR3 protein: CASSLEVTVSYEQYF
clone size: -; V gene: TRBV6-1; J gene: TRBJ2-6; D gene: TRBD1; CDR3 DNA: TGTGCCAGCAGTGAACAGGGGGCTGGGGCCAACGTCCTGACTTTC; CDR3 protein: CASSEQGAGANVLTF
clone size: -; V gene: TRBV5-6; J gene: TRBJ2-4; D gene: TRBD2; CDR3 DNA: TGTGCCAGCAGCTTCGGACTAGCGGGAGGGAGCGGCAAAAACATTCAGTACTTC; CDR3 protein: CASSFGLAGGSGKNIQYF
clone size: -; V gene: TRBV7-3; J gene: TRBJ1-2; D gene: -; CDR3 DNA: TGTGCCAGCAGGCCCAACAGGGCTGGCGGGACCTTC; CDR3 protein: CASRPNRAGGTF
clone size: -; V gene: TRBV6-5; J gene: TRBJ2-7; D gene: -; CDR3 DNA: TGTGCCAGCTGTATAGGGGAAACCTACGAGCAGTACTTC; CDR3 protein: CASCIGETYEQYF
clone size: -; V gene: TRBV9; J gene: TRBJ1-1; D gene: -; CDR3 DNA: TGTGCCAGCAGCACCCAACCCACAGGGTTGTATACTGAAGCTTTCTTT; CDR3 protein: CASSTQPTGLYTEAFF
clone size: -; V gene: TRBV29-1; J gene: TRBJ1-4; D gene: -; CDR3 DNA: TGCAGCGTTGCAGGATCTACGATTAATGAAAAACTGTTTTTT; CDR3 protein: CSVAGSTINEKLFF
clone size: -; V gene: TRBV7-2; J gene: TRBJ2-1; D gene: TRBD2; CDR3 DNA: TGTGCCAGCAGCCCCAGCAGACTAGCGAAATCCGTAGAGCAGTTCTTC; CDR3 protein: CASSPSRLAKSVEQFF
clone size: -; V gene: TRBV6-1; J gene: TRBJ1-6; D gene: -; CDR3 DNA: TGTGCCAGCCGTTTACAGGGCCTCGGTTCACCCCTCCACTTT; CDR3 protein: CASRLQGLGSPLHF
clone size: -; V gene: TRBV15; J gene: TRBJ2-2; D gene: TRBD1; CDR3 DNA: TGTGCCACCAGCGGAGACAGGGTCTCGAACACCGGGGAGCTGTTTTTT; CDR3 protein: CATSGDRVSNTGELFF
clone size: -; V gene: TRBV5-1; J gene: TRBJ2-2; D gene: -; CDR3 DNA: TGCGCCAGCAGCCCCGGGACTGTTGACACCGGGGAGCTGTTTTTT; CDR3 protein: CASSPGTVDTGELFF
clone size: -; V gene: TRBV30; J gene: TRBJ2-7; D gene: -; CDR3 DNA: TGTGCCTGGAGTCCCCACAACCCCCCCTACGAGCAGTACTTC; CDR3 protein: CAWSPHNPPYEQYF
clone size: -; V gene: TRBV5-1; J gene: TRBJ1-1; D gene: -; CDR3 DNA: TGCGCCAGCAGCGCCGCTACAGTGAACACTGAAGCTTTCTTT; CDR3 protein: CASSAATVNTEAFF
clone size: -; V gene: TRBV30; J gene: TRBJ2-1; D gene: TRBD2; CDR3 DNA: TGTGCCTGGAGCTCTAGCGGGATTTACAATGAGCAGTTCTTC; CDR3 protein: CAWSSSGIYNEQFF
clone size: -; V gene: TRBV28; J gene: TRBJ1-2; D gene: -; CDR3 DNA: TGTGCCAGCACCTCCAAGGCAGGGTGGGGGGTTAACTATGGCTACACCTTC; CDR3 protein: CASTSKAGWGVNYGYTF
clone size: -; V gene: TRBV6-5; J gene: TRBJ1-2; D gene: TRBD1; CDR3 DNA: TGTGCCAGCAGTTACTCGGGACAGGGGGCGGGGGGCTACACCTTC; CDR3 protein: CASSYSGQGAGGYTF
clone size: -; V gene: TRBV5-4; J gene: TRBJ2-1; D gene: -; CDR3 DNA: TGTGCCAGCAGCTTACAGTTAAATGAGCAGTTCTTC; CDR3 protein: CASSLQLNEQFF